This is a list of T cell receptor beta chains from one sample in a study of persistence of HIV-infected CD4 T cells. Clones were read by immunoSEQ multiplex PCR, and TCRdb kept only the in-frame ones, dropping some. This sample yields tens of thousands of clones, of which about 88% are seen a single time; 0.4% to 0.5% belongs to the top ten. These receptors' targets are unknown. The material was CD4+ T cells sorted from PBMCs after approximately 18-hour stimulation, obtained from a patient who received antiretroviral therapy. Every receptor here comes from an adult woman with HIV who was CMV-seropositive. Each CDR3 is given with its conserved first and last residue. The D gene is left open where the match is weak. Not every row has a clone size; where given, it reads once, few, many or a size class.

cdr3_nt: TGTGCCAGTAGGGGGGTAGAGTTCGGAGGAGAGACCCAGTACTTC; cdr3_aa: CASRGVEFGGETQYF; v_call: TRBV19; clone_size: NA; j_call: TRBJ2-5; d_call: NA
cdr3_nt: TGTGCCAGCCAGCGGGGCATGAACACTGAAGCTTTCTTT; cdr3_aa: CASQRGMNTEAFF; v_call: TRBV2; clone_size: once; j_call: TRBJ1-1; d_call: NA
cdr3_nt: TGTGCCAGCAGCCGCCAGGACGGACGCACAGATACGCAGTATTTT; cdr3_aa: CASSRQDGRTDTQYF; v_call: TRBV14; clone_size: NA; j_call: TRBJ2-3; d_call: NA
cdr3_nt: TGCGCCAGCAGCCAAGTCGGGGGGGGTCAGCCCCAGCATTTT; cdr3_aa: CASSQVGGGQPQHF; v_call: TRBV4-1; clone_size: NA; j_call: TRBJ1-5; d_call: NA
cdr3_nt: TGTGCCAGCAGTGCAACAGGGGGCGGTGGAGGCTACACCTTC; cdr3_aa: CASSATGGGGGYTF; v_call: TRBV2; clone_size: few; j_call: TRBJ1-2; d_call: TRBD1
cdr3_nt: TGCGCCAGCAGCCAATCCGGGGTTCAAGAGACCCAGTACTTC; cdr3_aa: CASSQSGVQETQYF; v_call: TRBV4-1; clone_size: NA; j_call: TRBJ2-5; d_call: NA
cdr3_nt: TGTGCCAGCAGCGACGGGCTCCGTCGCGCTGAAGCTTTCTTT; cdr3_aa: CASSDGLRRAEAFF; v_call: TRBV5-4; clone_size: NA; j_call: TRBJ1-1; d_call: NA
cdr3_nt: TGTGCCATCAGTGGCGCCTATGAAGCTTTCTTT; cdr3_aa: CAISGAYEAFF; v_call: TRBV10-3; clone_size: NA; j_call: TRBJ1-1; d_call: NA
cdr3_nt: TGTGCCAGCAGCAGGGGGGAGGGAGAGACCCAGTACTTC; cdr3_aa: CASSRGEGETQYF; v_call: TRBV7-3; clone_size: NA; j_call: TRBJ2-5; d_call: NA
cdr3_nt: TGCGTCAGCAGCCCCGAGGGGTTGGGAATGAACACTGAAGCTTTCTTT; cdr3_aa: CVSSPEGLGMNTEAFF; v_call: TRBV5-1; clone_size: NA; j_call: TRBJ1-1; d_call: NA
cdr3_nt: TGTGCCAGCAGTTACACGGGTAAACAGCCCCAGCATTTT; cdr3_aa: CASSYTGKQPQHF; v_call: TRBV6-5; clone_size: NA; j_call: TRBJ1-5; d_call: NA
cdr3_nt: TGTGCCAGTAGTGGAGGCCGGGGGGGAACAGATACGCAGTATTTT; cdr3_aa: CASSGGRGGTDTQYF; v_call: TRBV19; clone_size: NA; j_call: TRBJ2-3; d_call: TRBD2
cdr3_nt: TGCGCCAGCAGTGAGTCAGGGGACTATGGCTACACCTTC; cdr3_aa: CASSESGDYGYTF; v_call: TRBV10-2; clone_size: NA; j_call: TRBJ1-2; d_call: NA
cdr3_nt: TGTGCCAGCTCAACCAAAGACAGGGTTGTCTACAATGAGCAGTTCTTC; cdr3_aa: CASSTKDRVVYNEQFF; v_call: TRBV18; clone_size: NA; j_call: TRBJ2-1; d_call: TRBD1
cdr3_nt: TGTGCCAGTAGGGACAGCCCTCTTCGCTACACCTTC; cdr3_aa: CASRDSPLRYTF; v_call: TRBV19; clone_size: NA; j_call: TRBJ1-2; d_call: NA
cdr3_nt: TGTGCCAGCAGTAAGAGCTCCTATAATTCACCCCTCCACTTT; cdr3_aa: CASSKSSYNSPLHF; v_call: TRBV6-5; clone_size: NA; j_call: TRBJ1-6; d_call: NA
cdr3_nt: TGCGCCAGCAGCTTATCAGACTCTTCCTACGAGCAGTACTTC; cdr3_aa: CASSLSDSSYEQYF; v_call: TRBV5-1; clone_size: NA; j_call: TRBJ2-7; d_call: NA
cdr3_nt: TGTGCCTGGAGCTCAGGGGAGGGCTATGGCTACACCTTC; cdr3_aa: CAWSSGEGYGYTF; v_call: TRBV30; clone_size: NA; j_call: TRBJ1-2; d_call: NA
cdr3_nt: TGCAGCGCAAAACTAGCGGGGGGGCATGGTGAGCAGTTCTTC; cdr3_aa: CSAKLAGGHGEQFF; v_call: TRBV29-1; clone_size: NA; j_call: TRBJ2-1; d_call: TRBD2
cdr3_nt: TGTGCCAGTAGTATCGCGGCCGGCTACACCTTC; cdr3_aa: CASSIAAGYTF; v_call: TRBV19; clone_size: NA; j_call: TRBJ1-2; d_call: NA
cdr3_nt: TGTGCCAGCAGCCTGGGACAGAGGACGACCTACGAGCAGTACTTC; cdr3_aa: CASSLGQRTTYEQYF; v_call: TRBV6-5; clone_size: NA; j_call: TRBJ2-7; d_call: TRBD1
cdr3_nt: TGTGCCAGCAGACCAACTAGTTCCAATGAGCAGTTCTTC; cdr3_aa: CASRPTSSNEQFF; v_call: TRBV2; clone_size: NA; j_call: TRBJ2-1; d_call: NA
cdr3_nt: TGTGCCAGCGGGGGGGCAACAGATACGCAGTATTTT; cdr3_aa: CASGGATDTQYF; v_call: TRBV6-6; clone_size: NA; j_call: TRBJ2-3; d_call: NA
cdr3_nt: TGTGCCAGCAGTGGCAGGGGTACGGGGGGCTACACCTTC; cdr3_aa: CASSGRGTGGYTF; v_call: TRBV2; clone_size: NA; j_call: TRBJ1-2; d_call: NA
cdr3_nt: TGTGCCAGTAGTAGTCCGGGGGGCTGGGACACTGAAGCTTTCTTT; cdr3_aa: CASSSPGGWDTEAFF; v_call: TRBV19; clone_size: few; j_call: TRBJ1-1; d_call: NA
cdr3_nt: TGTGCCAGCAGCACCCCAACTAATGAAAAACTGTTTTTT; cdr3_aa: CASSTPTNEKLFF; v_call: TRBV5-4; clone_size: NA; j_call: TRBJ1-4; d_call: NA
cdr3_nt: TGTGCTAGTGGTTTGCCTTTCGATGGACAGCGGCGGGGCTACACCTTC; cdr3_aa: CASGLPFDGQRRGYTF; v_call: TRBV12-5; clone_size: NA; j_call: TRBJ1-2; d_call: NA
cdr3_nt: TGTGCCATGAACAGGGGGTCTGAAGCTTTCTTT; cdr3_aa: CAMNRGSEAFF; v_call: TRBV30; clone_size: NA; j_call: TRBJ1-1; d_call: TRBD1
cdr3_nt: TGTGCCAGCAGCGTAGAGGGTTACACCGGGGAGCTGTTTTTT; cdr3_aa: CASSVEGYTGELFF; v_call: TRBV9; clone_size: NA; j_call: TRBJ2-2; d_call: NA
cdr3_nt: TGTGCCAGCCGCCCGGGAGCTAACTATGGCTACACCTTC; cdr3_aa: CASRPGANYGYTF; v_call: TRBV6-5; clone_size: once; j_call: TRBJ1-2; d_call: NA
cdr3_nt: TGTGCCAGCAGCTTGGGGCCACGGAACACCGGGGAGCTGTTTTTT; cdr3_aa: CASSLGPRNTGELFF; v_call: TRBV5-6; clone_size: NA; j_call: TRBJ2-2; d_call: NA
cdr3_nt: TGTGCCAGCAGGGAAGACAGTAATGAAAAACTGTTTTTT; cdr3_aa: CASREDSNEKLFF; v_call: TRBV2; clone_size: NA; j_call: TRBJ1-4; d_call: NA
cdr3_nt: TGTGCCAGCAGCTTGCACCTAGGCTCAGATACGCAGTATTTT; cdr3_aa: CASSLHLGSDTQYF; v_call: TRBV5-4; clone_size: once; j_call: TRBJ2-3; d_call: NA
cdr3_nt: TGTGCCAGTAGTATAGACAGGGGGTCCTACAATGAGCAGTTCTTC; cdr3_aa: CASSIDRGSYNEQFF; v_call: TRBV19; clone_size: NA; j_call: TRBJ2-1; d_call: TRBD1
cdr3_nt: TGTGCCATCAGTGATGGGACAGATATTAACACTGAAGCTTTCTTT; cdr3_aa: CAISDGTDINTEAFF; v_call: TRBV10-3; clone_size: NA; j_call: TRBJ1-1; d_call: TRBD1
cdr3_nt: TGTGCCAGTAAGGGAGACGCGAACACCGGGGAGCTGTTTTTT; cdr3_aa: CASKGDANTGELFF; v_call: TRBV19; clone_size: NA; j_call: TRBJ2-2; d_call: NA
cdr3_nt: TGTGCCAGTAGTCAACAGGCTATGCGATATGGCTACACCTTC; cdr3_aa: CASSQQAMRYGYTF; v_call: TRBV19; clone_size: once; j_call: TRBJ1-2; d_call: NA
cdr3_nt: TGTGCCAGCAGTCAAAACAATGAGCAGTTCTTC; cdr3_aa: CASSQNNEQFF; v_call: TRBV6-5; clone_size: NA; j_call: TRBJ2-1; d_call: NA
cdr3_nt: TGTGCCAGCAGCGGGACGGAGAACACCGGGGAGCTGTTTTTT; cdr3_aa: CASSGTENTGELFF; v_call: TRBV2; clone_size: few; j_call: TRBJ2-2; d_call: NA
cdr3_nt: TGTGCCAGCAGTTTAGGGGTCGGGGAGCAGTACTTC; cdr3_aa: CASSLGVGEQYF; v_call: TRBV12-3/TRBV12-4; clone_size: NA; j_call: TRBJ2-7; d_call: NA
cdr3_nt: TGCGCCAGCAGCTTGGCGGGCTATGGAAACACCATATATTTT; cdr3_aa: CASSLAGYGNTIYF; v_call: TRBV5-1; clone_size: NA; j_call: TRBJ1-3; d_call: NA
cdr3_nt: TGCGCCAGCAGCTCTCAGGGTCCTGAGAACACTGAAGCTTTCTTT; cdr3_aa: CASSSQGPENTEAFF; v_call: TRBV5-1; clone_size: NA; j_call: TRBJ1-1; d_call: NA
cdr3_nt: TGTGCCAGCAGGAAACAGGGAATTGAGCAGTTCTTC; cdr3_aa: CASRKQGIEQFF; v_call: TRBV27; clone_size: NA; j_call: TRBJ2-1; d_call: NA
cdr3_nt: TGCGCCAGCAGCTTGGACGGGGTGGGTGCTGAAGCTTTCTTT; cdr3_aa: CASSLDGVGAEAFF; v_call: TRBV5-1; clone_size: NA; j_call: TRBJ1-1; d_call: NA
cdr3_nt: TGTGCCAGCAGTGAGAGGGGGCTCACTGAAGCTTTCTTT; cdr3_aa: CASSERGLTEAFF; v_call: TRBV6-1; clone_size: once; j_call: TRBJ1-1; d_call: TRBD1
cdr3_nt: TGTGCCAGCAGTTACTGGCGTACCGGGGAGCTGTTTTTT; cdr3_aa: CASSYWRTGELFF; v_call: TRBV6-2/TRBV6-3; clone_size: NA; j_call: TRBJ2-2; d_call: NA
cdr3_nt: TGTGCCAGCAGCAGAGTTCCACAGGGGAACACTGAAGCTTTCTTT; cdr3_aa: CASSRVPQGNTEAFF; v_call: TRBV6-5; clone_size: NA; j_call: TRBJ1-1; d_call: NA
cdr3_nt: TGTGCCAGCAGCCCGGGACAGTTGCCCGGGGAGCTGTTTTTT; cdr3_aa: CASSPGQLPGELFF; v_call: TRBV7-3; clone_size: once; j_call: TRBJ2-2; d_call: TRBD1